This T cell receptor beta chain was sequenced during a study of CD8+ T cells in alopecia areata (dated by TCRdb to the late 2010s). For the study in its entirety: The treated patients took part in an open-label pilot trial in which moderate-to-severe alopecia areata was treated with oral tofacitinib at 5 to 10 mg twice daily. The study used high-throughput TCRbeta sequencing to examine T cell clonal expansion in alopecia areata, in both the C3H/HeJ mouse model and human patients. Human TCRbeta sequencing covered scalp tissue and sorted CD4+ and CD8+ peripheral blood T cells from patchy and totalis/universalis alopecia areata patients and healthy controls. Patients received tofacitinib for 6 to 18 months and were then followed off drug for 6 months to check for delayed response and recurrence. Patients on tofacitinib were biopsied at baseline and after 4 and 24 weeks of treatment, and several of the patients also had a later scalp biopsy. Scalp clonality was compared across normal scalp (n=4), patchy alopecia areata scalp (n=8), and alopecia totalis/universalis scalp (n=8). immunoSEQ multiplex PCR using 35 Vbeta forward primers and 13 Jbeta reverse primers was used to amplify TCRbeta CDR3 regions. The RNA source kit depended on sample type: the PAXgene miRNA kit for fixed scalp, the miRNeasy kit for PBMCs, and the RNeasy kit for mouse skin.

Library construction relied on the immunoSEQ multiplex PCR assay. RNA was extracted from all samples and reverse transcribed into cDNA, which served as template for TCR sequencing. First-strand cDNA was synthesized with SuperScript III using a 2:1 mix of oligo-dT and random hexamers. A synthetic immune receptor repertoire was used to assess amplification bias, and residual bias was removed computationally. Per the source publication's procedure: Raw reads were preprocessed for error removal, and CDR3 was defined according to IMGT conventions as running from the conserved cysteine to phenylalanine. To get clonality, Shannon entropy was normalized by log2 of the number of productive unique TCRs and the result was subtracted from 1. Whether scalp clones were CD4 or CD8 was inferred by matching scalp TCRbeta sequences against CD4 and CD8 repertoires sorted from blood. In its TCRdb copy, this immuneACCESS table keeps in-frame sequences only and misses some clones. Where compared with another copy, unresolved V genes explain less than half of these, and the others have no known cause. That table supplies the V and J calls and clone size; D and trimming were determined from the DNA. Across this sample there are more than 200,000 clones, with about two thirds seen only once. The ten most abundant clones make up 1% to 1.5% of the sample.

The trim is 1 base for V and 8 bases for J, with a gap of 13 bases between the germline ends. Via the germline V gene, CDR1 is SGHDT and CDR2 YYEEEE. Inclusive of the bounding cysteine and phenylalanine, the CDR3 is 14 residues long. Here the CDR3 DNA is all that survives: 42 bases in frame from base 1. Broad study findings and their caveats: Unlike mouse skin, which is dominated by gammadelta T cells, normal human skin has resident alphabeta T cells that are also sequenced, and this complicates analysis of the scalp TCR repertoire. TCR sequences shared between patients were less clear than in mice, possibly partly because of HLA diversity in the patient population. Higher clonality and more expanded CD8+ clones were observed in lesional scalp than in normal scalp, particularly in alopecia totalis/universalis, a finding suggestive of antigenic drive.

Taken with the paper, the label for time point translates to: baseline before oral tofacitinib. Lesional scalp punch biopsies and peripheral blood were obtained from alopecia areata patients. PBMCs were isolated by density centrifugation and stained for CD3, CD4 and CD8, after which CD4+ and CD8+ T cells were sorted on a FACSAria. Worth noting for this clone: Its antigen is currently not known. No much larger clone is present one base from it, and per-base qualities are unavailable.

The V and J genes are TRBV5-6 and TRBJ2-1; TRBD2 could be the D gene, as 6 bases match. The sequences come from CD4+ T cells sorted from blood, collected at week 0. The origin of this receptor is a human donor with alopecia areata. The CDR3 is CASSLSGSGYEQFF. The nucleotides are TGTGCCAGCAGCTTGTCGGGAAGCGGGTATGAGCAGTTCTTC.